These 20 T cell receptor beta chains were sequenced from one sample in a study of spatial heterogeneity in lung cancer. Study outcomes and limitations: Counts that tracked tumor mutation counts were those of expanded intratumoral alpha and beta TCRs.

Sample time point: sample taken at primary tumor resection. These receptors' antigens are unknown. TCRdb analysed the 5' RACE reads with MiXCR anew, one entry per CDR3 protein. This sample has about 2,100 distinct CDR3 sequences, with 7.5% to 9.5% found just once. The sample in question was lung tumor tissue, obtained at surgery. These receptors all come from a male donor with early-stage non-small cell lung cancer.

By share, this clonotype counts as medium-sized (0.01 to 0.1%). This chain joins TRBV7-8 and TRBJ1-4, with D unclear. CDR1 and CDR2 from the germline V gene are SGHVS and FQNEAQ. There are 16 residues in the CDR3. Deletions cut 1 base from V and 1 base from J, with 10 bases between. CDR3 region: CASSLEDAGTNEKLFF. The DNA of the CDR3 is TGTGCCAGCAGCTTAGAGGACGCGGGAACTAATGAAAAACTGTTTTTT.

With regard to this clonotype: The limits of the CDR3 on the DNA are not certain, so only TCRdb's listed CDR3 is given. The genes are TRBV12-3 or TRBV12-4 and TRBJ2-2. The CDR3 is made up of 13 amino acids, end residues included. The chain's CDR3 is CASTSWAPGSCFF.

Relative to its sample, this clonotype is medium-sized. This chain joins TRBV7-9 and TRBJ1-1, with D possibly being TRBD1 (6 bases). V was cut by 5 bases and J by 5 bases, with 18 bases left in between. Germline lookup yields CDR1 SEHNR and CDR2 FQNEAQ (reference sequence). CDR3 size: 15 residues. In nucleotides, the CDR3 is TGTGCCAGCAGCCTCCACGGGGGCGAGGGGACTGAAGCTTTCTTT. Translation gives CASSLHGGEGTEAFF.

This clonotype ranks as medium-sized. The chain uses TRBV12-3 or TRBV12-4 and TRBJ2-3; the D is unclear. The V end lost 6 bases, the J end lost 1 base, and 5 bases lay between the germline ends. The CDR3 spans 12 residues. CDR3 region: CASSSGTDTQYF. The CDR3 DNA reads as TGTGCCAGCAGCTCCGGCACAGATACGCAGTATTTT.

By share, this clonotype ranks as large. The V and J genes are TRBV27 and TRBJ2-3; D unresolved. V was cut by 8 bases and J by 2 bases, with 8 bases left in between. The CDR3 extends over 12 amino acids. The germline gives CDR1 MNHEY, CDR2 SMNVEV (reference sequence). The CDR3 loop reads CASGFYTDTQYF. DNA for the CDR3: TGTGCCAGCGGGTTCTACACAGATACGCAGTATTTT.

This clonotype was seen a few times. CDR3 in DNA: TGTGCCAGCAGGCTAACTGGGACAGGCGGAAATAGCTATGGCTACACCTTC. Protein: CASRLTGTGGNSYGYTF. The chain combines TRBV28 with TRBJ1-2; 8 bases match TRBD1. CDR1 is MDHEN, CDR2 SYDVKM, per germline. The CDR3 spans 17 residues. The trim removed 6 bases at V and 4 bases at J, leaving 16 bases unmatched.

This clonotype appeared many times. This chain links TRBV6-1 with TRBJ1-5; D remains ambiguous. This CDR3 has 14 residues. Germline V gene lookup returns CDR1 MNHNS and CDR2 SASEGT. V was shortened by 4 bases and J by 1 base, with 8 bases between the two germline ends. CDR3 nucleotides: TGTGCCAGCAGTGCTCGTGGGAGCAATCAGCCCCAGCATTTT. Its translation: CASSARGSNQPQHF.

This clonotype is deemed medium-sized. The chain combines TRBV20-1 with TRBJ2-1; D uncertain. Germline lookup yields CDR1 DFQATT and CDR2 SNEGSKA (reference sequence). Trimming removed 3 bases at V and 9 bases at J, with 12 bases between. The CDR3 has 12 residues. CDR3 loop: CSASVPWGEQFF. CDR3 nucleotides: TGCAGTGCTAGTGTACCGTGGGGTGAGCAGTTCTTC.

V is TRBV20-1 and J is TRBJ2-3; TRBD1 aligns across 8 bases. The CDR3 spans 15 residues. Germline trimming cut 3 bases from V and 4 bases from J; bases unmatched to any gene: 9. Looked up from germline, CDR1 is DFQATT and CDR2 is SNEGSKA (reference sequence). The CDR3: CSAREGQGLPDTQYF. CDR3 DNA sequence: TGCAGTGCTAGGGAAGGACAGGGTCTTCCAGATACGCAGTATTTT.

In its sample, this clonotype ranks as medium-sized. The chain carries TRBV7-2 and TRBJ2-5, with unresolved D. There are 11 residues in the CDR3. V was trimmed by 6 bases and J by 2 bases, leaving 4 bases between them. Germline values: CDR1 SGHTA, CDR2 FQGNSA. CDR3 DNA: TGTGCCAGCAGACTTCAAGAGACCCAGTACTTC. Amino acids: CASRLQETQYF.

Within the sample, this clonotype is medium-sized (0.01 to 0.1%). This chain links TRBV7-9 with TRBJ2-5; D not resolved. From germline, CDR1 is SEHNR and CDR2 FQNEAQ (reference sequence). V gave up 3 bases and J gave up 2 bases, with 19 bases separating them. The CDR3 extends over 17 amino acids. CDR3 in amino acids: CASSLVTADFIQETQYF. The CDR3, as DNA: TGTGCCAGCAGCTTGGTCACAGCAGATTTCATACAAGAGACCCAGTACTTC.

This clonotype was detected a few times. At one of its ends the junction is not consistent with the germline gene, which may arise from a read error. The chain is built from TRBV7-2 and TRBJ1-5, with 7 positions matching TRBD1. The germline V gene encodes CDR1 SGHTA and CDR2 FQGNSA. The length of the CDR3 is 15 residues. CDR3 loop: CVSSSQGNSNRPQHF. DNA of the CDR3: TGTGTCAGCAGTTCACAGGGGAATAGCAATCGGCCCCAGCATTTT.

This clonotype qualifies as medium-sized. The chain recombines TRBV24-1 with TRBJ2-2, with TRBD1 matching over 9 bases. CDR1 and CDR2 (germline): KGHDR, SFDVKD. The V segment lost 7 bases and the J segment 3 bases; nucleotides outside the gene matches: 5. The CDR3 is made up of 15 amino acids. CDR3 nucleotides: TGTGCCACCAGCCCGCGGGACAGGGACACCGGGGAGCTGTTTTTT. Translating it yields CATSPRDRDTGELFF.

This clonotype is medium-sized. The chain links TRBV2 to TRBJ2-3; the match to TRBD2 covers 7 bases. CDR3 length: 13 residues. V shed 6 bases and J 1 base; nucleotides not matched to a gene: 1. Germline V gene sequence: CDR1 SNHLY, CDR2 FYNNEI. This chain's CDR3 is CASRRERTDTQYF. The DNA of the CDR3 is TGTGCCAGCAGGCGGGAGCGCACAGATACGCAGTATTTT.

This clonotype is medium-sized. The V call is TRBV20-1, the J call TRBJ1-6; D not certain. V dropped 6 bases and J dropped 0 bases, with 12 bases sitting between them. The germline V gene has CDR1 DFQATT and CDR2 SNEGSKA (reference sequence). The CDR3 totals 15 residues. Here the CDR3 reads CSASTESSYNSPLHF. The CDR3 DNA follows: TGCAGTGCGTCGACCGAGAGCTCCTATAATTCACCCCTCCACTTT.

This clonotype is medium-sized by share. This rearrangement joins TRBV5-6 to TRBJ2-5, with 8 positions matching TRBD1. The CDR3 contains 16 residues. Trimming removed 0 bases from V and 4 bases from J; junction bases left unmatched: 8. CDR1 is SGHDT and CDR2 is YYEEEE in the germline V gene. CDR3 sequence: CASSLVQGAITETQYF. The DNA for the CDR3 is TGTGCCAGCAGCTTGGTGCAGGGGGCAATTACAGAGACCCAGTACTTC.

This clonotype qualifies as medium-sized. The chain carries TRBV7-2 and TRBJ1-3; TRBD1 is a possible D gene (5 bases). The CDR3 spans 15 residues. The V end was cut by 5 bases, the J end by 0 bases, with 11 bases between. CDR1 and CDR2 (germline): SGHTA, FQGNSA. CDR3 sequence reads: CASSRKGISGNTIYF. The CDR3 bases are TGTGCCAGCAGCCGAAAGGGGATCTCTGGAAACACCATATATTTT.

V and J are TRBV6-2 or TRBV6-3 and TRBJ2-3; D gene ambiguous. Germline CDR1 reads MNHEY; CDR2 reads SVGEGT. The V end was cut by 4 bases, the J end by 7 bases, with 6 bases between. There are 11 residues in the CDR3. The CDR3 DNA reads as TGTGCCAGCAGTTCCGGGTATACGCAGTATTTT. This codes for CASSSGYTQYF.

This clonotype is medium-sized within its sample. This rearrangement joins TRBV6-2 or TRBV6-3 to TRBJ2-5; 14 bases agree with TRBD2. The germline CDR1 and CDR2 sequences are MNHEY and SVGEGT. The ends lost 6 bases at V and 4 bases at J; junction bases unmatched: 10. The CDR3 covers 17 residues. The CDR3 loop is CASSRGLAGARSETQYF. CDR3 nucleotides: TGTGCCAGCAGCCGGGGACTAGCGGGGGCGCGCTCAGAGACCCAGTACTTC.

This clonotype is large within its sample. The rearrangement links TRBV28 to TRBJ2-1; D may be TRBD1 (6 bases). The CDR3 is 12 amino acids. Germline assignment: CDR1 MDHEN and CDR2 SYDVKM. V was clipped by 3 bases and J by 9 bases, with 9 bases between them. The CDR3 loop is CASSFSTGEQFF. The CDR3 bases are TGTGCCAGCAGTTTTTCGACAGGTGAGCAGTTCTTC.